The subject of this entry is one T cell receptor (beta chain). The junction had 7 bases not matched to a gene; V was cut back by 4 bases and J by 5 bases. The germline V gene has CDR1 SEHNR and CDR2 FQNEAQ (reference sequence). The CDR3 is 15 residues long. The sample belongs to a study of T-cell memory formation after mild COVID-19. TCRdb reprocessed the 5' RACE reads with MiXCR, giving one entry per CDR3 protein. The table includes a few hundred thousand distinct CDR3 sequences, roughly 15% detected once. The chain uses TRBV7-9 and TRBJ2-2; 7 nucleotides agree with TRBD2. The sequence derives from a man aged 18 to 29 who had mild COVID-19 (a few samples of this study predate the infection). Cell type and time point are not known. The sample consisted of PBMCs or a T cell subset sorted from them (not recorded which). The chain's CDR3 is CASSSRLAGTGELFF. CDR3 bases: TGTGCCAGCAGCTCGCGACTAGCTGGGACCGGGGAGCTGTTTTTT.